These T cell receptor beta chains were read from a single sample in a study of cytomegalovirus exposure and HLA in healthy donors. Sequencing used immunoSEQ multiplex PCR; TCRdb keeps in-frame clones, though not all of them. The sample contains over 150,000 clones, over 75% of which appear only once. Material: PBMCs. All receptors come from a middle-aged woman in good health and CMV-seropositive. CDR3s include the opening cysteine and the closing phenylalanine or tryptophan. A D gene is named only where the DNA matches it firmly. Size is stated for part of the rows, as once, few or many counts, or as a class when the clone is expanded.

d_gene: -; v_gene: TRBV5-1; j_gene: TRBJ2-1; abundance: few; CDR3aa: CASSFEGSPYNEQFF; CDR3nt: TGCGCCAGCAGCTTTGAGGGCAGCCCCTACAATGAGCAGTTCTTC
d_gene: -; v_gene: TRBV7-9; j_gene: TRBJ1-4; abundance: -; CDR3aa: CASSPGLDREKLFF; CDR3nt: TGTGCCAGCAGCCCCGGGCTTGACAGGGAAAAACTGTTTTTT
d_gene: TRBD2; v_gene: TRBV11-2; j_gene: TRBJ2-7; abundance: -; CDR3aa: CASSSQAGGGYEQYF; CDR3nt: TGTGCCAGCAGCTCCCAAGCGGGAGGGGGGTACGAGCAGTACTTC
d_gene: TRBD1; v_gene: TRBV5-1; j_gene: TRBJ2-7; abundance: -; CDR3aa: CASSPRTGYEQYF; CDR3nt: TGCGCCAGCAGCCCTCGGACAGGCTACGAGCAGTACTTC
d_gene: -; v_gene: TRBV7-8; j_gene: TRBJ1-5; abundance: -; CDR3aa: CASSAGDNQPQHF; CDR3nt: TGTGCCAGCAGCGCCGGGGATAATCAGCCCCAGCATTTT
d_gene: -; v_gene: TRBV18; j_gene: TRBJ2-3; abundance: -; CDR3aa: CASSPRVSGTDTQYF; CDR3nt: TGTGCCAGCTCCCCTCGGGTAAGCGGCACAGATACGCAGTATTTT
d_gene: TRBD2; v_gene: TRBV4-2; j_gene: TRBJ2-3; abundance: -; CDR3aa: CASSQASLRRAGSADTQYF; CDR3nt: TGTGCCAGCAGCCAAGCCTCCCTTCGTCGAGCGGGATCAGCAGATACGCAGTATTTT
d_gene: -; v_gene: TRBV30; j_gene: TRBJ2-3; abundance: -; CDR3aa: CAWSGQSDTQYF; CDR3nt: TGTGCCTGGAGTGGACAGTCAGATACGCAGTATTTT
d_gene: -; v_gene: TRBV9; j_gene: TRBJ2-3; abundance: -; CDR3aa: CASSVEGSSTDTQYF; CDR3nt: TGTGCCAGCAGCGTAGAAGGGAGCAGCACAGATACGCAGTATTTT
d_gene: -; v_gene: TRBV19; j_gene: TRBJ1-5; abundance: -; CDR3aa: CASNRGLPQISNQPQHF; CDR3nt: TGTGCCAGTAACCGGGGTCTACCCCAGATTAGCAATCAGCCCCAGCATTTT
d_gene: TRBD1; v_gene: TRBV10-3; j_gene: TRBJ1-3; abundance: once; CDR3aa: CAISEPGTGSGNTIYF; CDR3nt: TGTGCCATCAGTGAGCCCGGGACAGGTAGTGGAAACACCATATATTTT
d_gene: -; v_gene: TRBV6-5; j_gene: TRBJ2-1; abundance: -; CDR3aa: CASSYSWAPRPNEQFF; CDR3nt: TGTGCCAGCAGTTACTCGTGGGCCCCGCGCCCCAATGAGCAGTTCTTC
d_gene: -; v_gene: TRBV19; j_gene: TRBJ2-3; abundance: -; CDR3aa: CASRLGTEGPTDTQYF; CDR3nt: TGTGCCAGTAGACTCGGAACGGAGGGGCCCACAGATACGCAGTATTTT
d_gene: -; v_gene: TRBV27; j_gene: TRBJ2-7; abundance: few; CDR3aa: CASSLSPGRSYEQYF; CDR3nt: TGTGCCAGCAGTTTATCGCCAGGCCGCTCCTACGAGCAGTACTTC
d_gene: TRBD1; v_gene: TRBV6-6; j_gene: TRBJ2-7; abundance: -; CDR3aa: CASSYGTGSEQYF; CDR3nt: TGTGCCAGCAGTTACGGGACAGGGTCCGAGCAGTACTTC
d_gene: TRBD2; v_gene: TRBV5-1; j_gene: TRBJ2-6; abundance: -; CDR3aa: CASSTQPQTSGAPSSGANVLTF; CDR3nt: TGCGCCAGCAGCACCCAACCCCAGACTAGCGGGGCTCCCTCCTCTGGGGCCAACGTCCTGACTTTC
d_gene: -; v_gene: TRBV25-1; j_gene: TRBJ2-1; abundance: -; CDR3aa: CASSEYWGRLSYNEQFF; CDR3nt: TGTGCCAGCAGTGAATACTGGGGGCGTCTTTCCTACAATGAGCAGTTCTTC
d_gene: TRBD1; v_gene: TRBV28; j_gene: TRBJ2-3; abundance: -; CDR3aa: CASRQGRPTDTQYF; CDR3nt: TGTGCCAGCAGACAGGGGAGACCCACAGATACGCAGTATTTT
d_gene: -; v_gene: TRBV6-5; j_gene: TRBJ2-1; abundance: -; CDR3aa: CASRVNSYNEQFF; CDR3nt: TGTGCCAGCCGGGTCAACTCCTACAATGAGCAGTTCTTC
d_gene: TRBD1; v_gene: TRBV7-6; j_gene: TRBJ2-1; abundance: -; CDR3aa: CASSLDRGNEQFF; CDR3nt: TGTGCCAGCAGCTTAGACAGGGGGAATGAGCAGTTCTTC
d_gene: -; v_gene: TRBV11-3; j_gene: TRBJ2-2; abundance: -; CDR3aa: CASSPRQQELFF; CDR3nt: TGTGCCAGCAGCCCCCGACAGCAGGAGCTGTTTTTT
d_gene: -; v_gene: TRBV27; j_gene: TRBJ1-1; abundance: -; CDR3aa: CASSEDSAFAEAFF; CDR3nt: TGTGCCAGCAGTGAGGACAGTGCGTTTGCTGAAGCTTTCTTT
d_gene: -; v_gene: TRBV6-1; j_gene: TRBJ2-3; abundance: -; CDR3aa: CASSDYMTREGTDTQYF; CDR3nt: TGTGCCAGCAGTGATTACATGACTAGGGAGGGCACAGATACGCAGTATTTT
d_gene: -; v_gene: TRBV30; j_gene: TRBJ2-3; abundance: -; CDR3aa: CAWSVWSGGDTQYF; CDR3nt: TGTGCCTGGAGTGTATGGAGTGGCGGGGATACGCAGTATTTT
d_gene: -; v_gene: TRBV27; j_gene: TRBJ2-7; abundance: -; CDR3aa: CASRVPYTGCEQYF; CDR3nt: TGTGCCAGCAGGGTTCCATATACAGGGTGCGAGCAGTACTTC
d_gene: TRBD1; v_gene: TRBV27; j_gene: TRBJ2-3; abundance: -; CDR3aa: CASSSGTGSSDTQYF; CDR3nt: TGTGCCAGCAGTTCCGGGACAGGGTCATCAGATACGCAGTATTTT
d_gene: TRBD2; v_gene: TRBV5-1; j_gene: TRBJ2-7; abundance: -; CDR3aa: CASSLDSLGAGGEYEQYF; CDR3nt: TGCGCCAGCAGCTTGGATTCCTTGGGAGCGGGAGGTGAATACGAGCAGTACTTC
d_gene: TRBD1; v_gene: TRBV30; j_gene: TRBJ2-5; abundance: -; CDR3aa: CAWRGQMYQETQYF; CDR3nt: TGTGCCTGGAGGGGACAGATGTACCAAGAGACCCAGTACTTC
d_gene: -; v_gene: TRBV11-2; j_gene: TRBJ2-1; abundance: -; CDR3aa: CASSLSQGQFF; CDR3nt: TGTGCCAGCAGCCTTAGCCAGGGTCAGTTCTTC
d_gene: -; v_gene: TRBV14; j_gene: TRBJ2-3; abundance: -; CDR3aa: CASSSLEKDTQYF; CDR3nt: TGTGCCAGCAGCTCTCTAGAGAAAGATACGCAGTATTTT
d_gene: TRBD1; v_gene: TRBV6-1; j_gene: TRBJ1-3; abundance: -; CDR3aa: CASRTTGSAGNTIYF; CDR3nt: TGTGCCAGCAGAACGACAGGGAGCGCCGGAAACACCATATATTTT
d_gene: TRBD2; v_gene: TRBV27; j_gene: TRBJ2-7; abundance: -; CDR3aa: CASRRGRSDGEQYF; CDR3nt: TGTGCCAGCCGACGCGGGAGGTCCGATGGCGAGCAGTACTTC
d_gene: -; v_gene: TRBV28; j_gene: TRBJ2-7; abundance: -; CDR3aa: CASSLRLGGLEEQYF; CDR3nt: TGTGCCAGCAGTTTACGCTTGGGGGGGCTGGAAGAGCAGTACTTC
d_gene: TRBD2; v_gene: TRBV19; j_gene: TRBJ2-3; abundance: -; CDR3aa: CASSLLAGGIRDTQYF; CDR3nt: TGTGCCAGTAGTTTACTAGCGGGAGGTATCAGAGATACGCAGTATTTT
d_gene: -; v_gene: TRBV13; j_gene: TRBJ2-5; abundance: -; CDR3aa: CASSLSQQETQYF; CDR3nt: TGTGCCAGCAGCTTATCCCAGCAAGAGACCCAGTACTTC
d_gene: TRBD2; v_gene: TRBV27; j_gene: TRBJ2-1; abundance: -; CDR3aa: CASSLRTSGGAYNEQFF; CDR3nt: TGTGCCAGCAGTTTACGGACTAGCGGGGGGGCTTACAATGAGCAGTTCTTC
d_gene: TRBD1; v_gene: TRBV19; j_gene: TRBJ2-7; abundance: -; CDR3aa: CASSILGTAYEQYF; CDR3nt: TGTGCCAGTAGTATCCTAGGGACAGCCTACGAGCAGTACTTC
d_gene: -; v_gene: TRBV23-1; j_gene: TRBJ1-4; abundance: -; CDR3aa: CASSQSEGASWTEKLFF; CDR3nt: TGCGCCAGCAGTCAATCGGAGGGTGCAAGTTGGACTGAAAAACTGTTTTTT
d_gene: -; v_gene: TRBV11-2; j_gene: TRBJ2-5; abundance: -; CDR3aa: CASSRGASVQETQYF; CDR3nt: TGTGCCAGCAGCCGGGGGGCTAGCGTACAAGAGACCCAGTACTTC
d_gene: TRBD1; v_gene: TRBV7-6; j_gene: TRBJ2-5; abundance: few; CDR3aa: CASSLVRDRQETQYF; CDR3nt: TGTGCCAGCAGCTTAGTCCGGGACAGGCAAGAGACCCAGTACTTC
d_gene: -; v_gene: TRBV7-8; j_gene: TRBJ1-3; abundance: -; CDR3aa: CASSARGKESGNTIYF; CDR3nt: TGTGCCAGCTCCGCCAGGGGCAAGGAATCTGGAAACACCATATATTTT
d_gene: TRBD2; v_gene: TRBV11-2; j_gene: TRBJ2-2; abundance: -; CDR3aa: CASSFLGGPAGGGELFF; CDR3nt: TGTGCCAGCAGCTTTTTGGGAGGGCCGGCTGGTGGCGGGGAGCTGTTTTTT
d_gene: -; v_gene: TRBV11-3; j_gene: TRBJ1-1; abundance: -; CDR3aa: CASNVGVGQVAEAFF; CDR3nt: TGTGCCAGCAACGTGGGTGTCGGACAAGTGGCTGAAGCTTTCTTT
d_gene: TRBD1; v_gene: TRBV27; j_gene: TRBJ1-4; abundance: -; CDR3aa: CASSWRQGRNEKLFF; CDR3nt: TGTGCCAGCAGTTGGAGACAGGGACGTAATGAAAAACTGTTTTTT
d_gene: -; v_gene: TRBV18; j_gene: TRBJ1-2; abundance: -; CDR3aa: CASSPSGQNYGYTF; CDR3nt: TGTGCCAGCTCACCATCAGGTCAGAACTATGGCTACACCTTC
d_gene: -; v_gene: TRBV7-8; j_gene: TRBJ2-1; abundance: -; CDR3aa: CASSLDLRTYNEQFF; CDR3nt: TGTGCCAGCAGCTTAGATCTGAGGACCTACAATGAGCAGTTCTTC
d_gene: TRBD1; v_gene: TRBV18; j_gene: TRBJ2-3; abundance: -; CDR3aa: CASLGQGTDTQYF; CDR3nt: TGTGCCAGCCTGGGACAGGGTACAGATACGCAGTATTTT
d_gene: -; v_gene: TRBV10-3; j_gene: TRBJ1-5; abundance: once; CDR3aa: CAISGEGTRQPQHF; CDR3nt: TGTGCCATCAGTGGGGAGGGGACAAGACAGCCCCAGCATTTT
d_gene: -; v_gene: TRBV19; j_gene: TRBJ1-1; abundance: -; CDR3aa: CASSTLGSMNTEAFF; CDR3nt: TGTGCCAGTAGTACCCTCGGGAGCATGAACACTGAAGCTTTCTTT
d_gene: -; v_gene: TRBV7-2; j_gene: TRBJ1-4; abundance: -; CDR3aa: CASSLRGVREKLFF; CDR3nt: TGTGCCAGCAGCTTACGGGGGGTTCGCGAAAAACTGTTTTTT
d_gene: -; v_gene: TRBV6-5; j_gene: TRBJ2-5; abundance: -; CDR3aa: CASSYSSGETQYF; CDR3nt: TGTGCCAGCAGTTACTCGTCCGGAGAGACCCAGTACTTC